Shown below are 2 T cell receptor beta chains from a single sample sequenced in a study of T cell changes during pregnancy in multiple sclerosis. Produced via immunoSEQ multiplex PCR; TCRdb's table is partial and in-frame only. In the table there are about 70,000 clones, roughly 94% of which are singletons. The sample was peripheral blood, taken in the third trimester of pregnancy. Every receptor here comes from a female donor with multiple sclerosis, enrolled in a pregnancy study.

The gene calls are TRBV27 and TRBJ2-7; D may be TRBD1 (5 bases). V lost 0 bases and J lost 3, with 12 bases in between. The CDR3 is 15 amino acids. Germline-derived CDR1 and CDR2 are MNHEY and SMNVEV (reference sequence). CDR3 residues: CASSLSADSYYEQYF. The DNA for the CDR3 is TGTGCCAGCAGTTTATCCGCCGACAGCTACTACGAGCAGTACTTC.

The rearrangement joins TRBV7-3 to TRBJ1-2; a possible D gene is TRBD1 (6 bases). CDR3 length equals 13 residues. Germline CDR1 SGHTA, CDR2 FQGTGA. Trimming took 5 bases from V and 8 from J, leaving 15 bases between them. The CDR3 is CASSQHDRRGYTF. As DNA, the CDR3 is TGTGCCAGCAGCCAACACGACAGGAGAGGCTACACCTTC.